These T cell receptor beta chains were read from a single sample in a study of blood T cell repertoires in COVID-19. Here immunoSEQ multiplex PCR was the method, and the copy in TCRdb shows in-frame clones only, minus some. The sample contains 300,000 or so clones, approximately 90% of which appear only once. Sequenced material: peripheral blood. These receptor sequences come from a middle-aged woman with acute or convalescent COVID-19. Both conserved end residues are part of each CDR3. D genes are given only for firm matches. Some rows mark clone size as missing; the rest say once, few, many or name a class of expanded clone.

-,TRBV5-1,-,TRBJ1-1,TGCGCCAGCACCCCCCGATCTCCAGGGGTTGACACTGAAGCTTTCTTT,CASTPRSPGVDTEAFF
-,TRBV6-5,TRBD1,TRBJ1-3,TGTGCCAGCACCGGACAGGGCGGAAACACCATATATTTT,CASTGQGGNTIYF
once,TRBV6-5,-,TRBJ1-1,TGTGCCAGCAGTTACTCGAAGGGGTTAGGGGACACTGAAGCTTTCTTT,CASSYSKGLGDTEAFF
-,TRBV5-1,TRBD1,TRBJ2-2,TGCGCCAGCAGCTTGGGGACAGGGGGTCCCGGGGAGCTGTTTTTT,CASSLGTGGPGELFF
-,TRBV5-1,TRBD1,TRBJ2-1,TGCGCCAGCAGCTTGTACTTGGACAGGGGTTACAATGAGCAGTTCTTC,CASSLYLDRGYNEQFF
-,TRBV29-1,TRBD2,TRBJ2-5,TGCAGCGCCACCCCGGGAGCGGGGGTGAGCGAGACCCAGTACTTC,CSATPGAGVSETQYF
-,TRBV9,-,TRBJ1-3,TGTGCCAGCAGCCCCGGGACACTCTCTGGAAACACCATATATTTT,CASSPGTLSGNTIYF
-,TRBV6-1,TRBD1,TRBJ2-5,TGTGCCAGCAGTGAGAGACACGACAGGGTTCAAGAGACCCAGTACTTC,CASSERHDRVQETQYF
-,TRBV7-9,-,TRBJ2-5,TGTGCCAGCAGCCCACGCCCGGCGCGGGGATACCAAGAGACCCAGTACTTC,CASSPRPARGYQETQYF
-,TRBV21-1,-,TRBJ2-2,TGTGCCAGCAGCCCATGGGATAGCGGGGGCCCCGCGAACACCGGGGAGCTGTTTTTT,CASSPWDSGGPANTGELFF
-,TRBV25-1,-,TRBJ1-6,TGTGCCAGCAGTGAATATTTTGCCTTCGGGGGGGACAATTCACCCCTCCACTTT,CASSEYFAFGGDNSPLHF
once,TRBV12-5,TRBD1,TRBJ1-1,TGTGCTAGTGGTTTGGGAGGACAGGGCACTGAAGCTTTCTTT,CASGLGGQGTEAFF
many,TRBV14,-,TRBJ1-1,TGTGCCAGCAGCCAAGACATGAGGTACACTGAAGCTTTCTTT,CASSQDMRYTEAFF
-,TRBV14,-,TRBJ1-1,TGTGCCAGCAGCCAAGGAGAAATGAACACTGAAGCTTTCTTT,CASSQGEMNTEAFF
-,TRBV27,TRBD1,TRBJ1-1,TGTGCCAGCAGTACCCGGACAGGGGTGAACACTGAAGCTTTCTTT,CASSTRTGVNTEAFF
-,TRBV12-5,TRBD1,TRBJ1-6,TGTGCTAGTGGTTTCGTCCCGGGACAGAGGTCGGGCTCACCCCTCCACTTT,CASGFVPGQRSGSPLHF
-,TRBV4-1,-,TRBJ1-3,TGCGCCAGCAGCCAAGTCTACAGGGCGGGTGGAAACACCATATATTTT,CASSQVYRAGGNTIYF